This T cell receptor (beta chain) is from a study of cytomegalovirus exposure and HLA in healthy donors. The PCR had 60 Vbeta and 13 Jbeta primers. Assay used: immunoSEQ multiplex PCR; TCRdb lists only in-frame clones, some missing. The sample lists about 170,000 clones; 81% were seen once. The germline V and J ends were trimmed by 3 bases and 6 bases, with 15 bases remaining between them. This CDR3 comprises 16 residues. Germline V gene sequence: CDR1 MGHRA, CDR2 YSYEKL. This clonotype was obtained from a woman aged 18 to 35 in good health and CMV-seronegative. This chain connects TRBV4-1 to TRBJ1-6; a weak D match, TRBD1 (5 bases). Sequencing input: PBMCs. Here the CDR3 reads CASSQGPRVTNSPLHF. The CDR3 bases are TGCGCCAGCAGCCAGGGCCCCAGGGTAACTAATTCACCCCTCCACTTT.